This T cell receptor beta chain was recorded in a study of blood T cell repertoires in COVID-19. Looking at the study overall: Acute-phase and convalescent COVID-19 samples originated in the United States, Italy and Spain. PBMCs, B-cell-depleted T cells, or T cells provided the cDNA or gDNA that made up the material.

CDR3 length: 15 amino acids. The germline gives CDR1 MNHEY, CDR2 SMNVEV (reference sequence). V was clipped by 7 bases and J by 4 bases, with 16 bases between them. Authors' data handling: Amplification with reference gene primers provided the estimates of nucleated cell counts. Repertoires were generated with immunoSEQ multiplex PCR, while TCRdb's copy carries only in-frame clones and drops some. For V, J and clone size, that table is used; D and trimming come from the DNA. The sample consists of 45,000 to 70,000 clones, about four fifths of them appearing once. This sequence was found in an elderly woman with acute or convalescent COVID-19. Sample: peripheral blood. The chain uses TRBV27 and TRBJ2-2, with TRBD1 as a possible D gene (6 bases). This chain's CDR3 is CASKPSTGITGELFF. The CDR3 coding sequence is TGTGCCAGCAAACCGTCCACAGGGATCACCGGGGAGCTGTTTTTT.